These 21 T cell receptor beta chains were sequenced from one sample in a study of shared clonotypes between healthy human individuals. Using immunoSEQ multiplex PCR, the repertoire was profiled, and TCRdb retains in-frame clones only, with some absent. Here the sample spans about 960,000 clones, around 80% being singletons. The specimen was memory CD4+ T cells sorted from blood. Indicated subset: CD45RA-negative fraction. The receptors stem from a man aged 18 to 30 in good health.

The chain is built from TRBV5-6 and TRBJ1-4; tentatively, D is TRBD1 (5 bases). The germline V gene encodes CDR1 SGHDT and CDR2 YYEEEE. V was cut by 0 bases and J by 4 bases, with 16 bases left in between. This CDR3 contains 17 residues. CDR3 bases: TGTGCCAGCAGCTTGGCTGGTCAGGGTGGGAGTAATGAAAAACTGTTTTTT. Translating gives CASSLAGQGGSNEKLFF.

This chain connects TRBV5-1 to TRBJ2-6; D perhaps matches TRBD1 (5 bases). V lost 4 bases and J 0 bases, leaving 17 bases between the germline ends. Germline lookup yields CDR1 SGHRS and CDR2 YFSETQ. The CDR3 extends over 18 amino acids. CDR3 in amino acids: CASSPWGRESSGANVLTF. CDR3 coding DNA: TGCGCCAGCAGCCCCTGGGGCAGGGAATCCTCTGGGGCCAACGTCCTGACTTTC.

The rearrangement links TRBV29-1 to TRBJ2-7; 13 bases are a match to TRBD2. Germline V gives CDR1 SQVTM, CDR2 ANQGSEA. There are 15 residues in the CDR3. The trim removed 4 bases at V and 1 base at J, leaving 4 bases unmatched. Written as DNA, the CDR3 is TGCAGCGTTGTCCCGACTAGCGGGAGGTCCTACGAGCAGTACTTC. Translation: CSVVPTSGRSYEQYF.

This clone was observed a handful of times. The chain has TRBV30 and TRBJ1-4, with D tentatively TRBD1 (6 bases). CDR1 is GTSNPN and CDR2 is SVGIG in the germline V gene (reference sequence). The CDR3 loop spans 13 amino acids. Trimming left V 4 bases short and J 4 bases short, with 10 bases between. CDR3 amino acids: CAWMTGGNEKLFF. CDR3 DNA: TGTGCCTGGATGACAGGCGGTAATGAAAAACTGTTTTTT. Together with reference TRBV30 and TRBJ1-4, the CDR3 gives the full variable domain: SQTIHQWPATLVQPVGSPLSLECTVEGTSNPNLYWYRQAAGRGLQLLFYSVGIGQISSEVPQNLSASRPQDRQFILSSKKLLLSDSGFYLCAWMTGGNEKLFFGSGTQLSVL.

The chain carries TRBV6-6 and TRBJ1-2, with a weak D call TRBD1 (5 bases). Trimming removed 5 bases from V and 4 bases from J, with 14 bases in between. Germline V gene data show CDR1 as MNHNY and CDR2 as SVGAGI (reference sequence). This CDR3 spans 14 amino acids. The CDR3 sequence is CASSPLAGTYGYTF. The CDR3 nucleotides are TGTGCCAGCAGTCCCCTGGCCGGGACCTATGGCTACACCTTC.

This clone was seen at least ten times. V and J are TRBV14 and TRBJ2-1; TRBD2 matches 7 bases. Germline V gene data show CDR1 as SGHDN and CDR2 as FVKESK. CDR3 length equals 12 residues. Trimming at V came to 5 bases and at J to 10 bases, leaving 5 bases not matched to a gene. The CDR3 is CASSTRLAEQFF. The CDR3 coding sequence is TGTGCCAGCAGCACCCGACTAGCCGAGCAGTTCTTC.

This rearrangement joins TRBV5-4 to TRBJ2-5, with D unclear. This CDR3 is 13 amino acids long. Germline assignment: CDR1 SGHNT and CDR2 YYREEE (reference sequence). Trimming removed 6 bases at V and 1 base at J, with 10 bases between. The CDR3 loop reads CASNQWSQETQYF. CDR3 nucleotides: TGTGCCAGCAACCAGTGGTCCCAAGAGACCCAGTACTTC. The variable domain in full, with the rest retrieved from reference TRBV5-4 and TRBJ2-5, is ETGVTQSPTHLIKTRGQQVTLRCSSQSGHNTVSWYQQALGQGPQFIFQYYREEENGRGNFPPRFSGLQFPNYSSELNVNALELDDSALYLCASNQWSQETQYFGPGTRLLVL.

The chain recombines TRBV18 with TRBJ2-6; 9 nucleotides align to TRBD1. Germline V lookup: CDR1 KGHSH, CDR2 LQKENI. Germline trimming cut 7 bases from V and 2 bases from J; bases unmatched to any gene: 9. The length of the CDR3 is 17 residues. The DNA of the CDR3 is TGTGCCAGCTTTCAGGGACAGGGAAGAGCTGGGGCCAACGTCCTGACTTTC. Translation gives CASFQGQGRAGANVLTF.

This chain uses TRBV11-3 with TRBJ1-6; 7 nucleotides align to TRBD1. The CDR3 runs 15 residues. Trimming at V came to 0 bases and at J to 9 bases, leaving 5 bases not matched to a gene. Germline V gene data show CDR1 as SGHNT and CDR2 as YENEEA. The CDR3 DNA follows: TGTGCCAGCAGCTTAGAGCGGCAGGGGGTTTCACCCCTCCACTTT. This sequence encodes CASSLERQGVSPLHF. Combining the CDR3 with reference TRBV11-3 and TRBJ1-6 gives the whole variable domain EAGVVQSPRYKIIEKKQPVAFWCNPISGHNTLYWYLQNLGQGPELLIRYENEEAVDDSQLPKDRFSAERLKGVDSTLKIQPAELGDSAVYLCASSLERQGVSPLHFGNGTRLTVT.

The chain links TRBV2 to TRBJ2-1; 10 bases align to TRBD2. Unmatched junction bases numbered 9, after V lost 6 bases and J lost 7 bases. There are 15 residues in the CDR3. Germline CDR1 is SNHLY and CDR2 is FYNNEI. The CDR3 DNA follows: TGTGCCAGCAGGCAGAGCGGGGGGGCGTCGAATGAGCAGTTCTTC. This sequence encodes CASRQSGGASNEQFF.

This clone was seen a single time. The V call is TRBV19, the J call TRBJ1-2, with TRBD1 as a possible D gene (5 bases). Looked up from germline, CDR1 is LNHDA and CDR2 is SQIVND (reference sequence). The germline V and J ends were trimmed by 1 base and 4 bases, with 16 bases remaining between them. The CDR3 totals 16 residues. CDR3 protein: CASSIGGLAGRYGYTF. CDR3 DNA: TGTGCCAGTAGTATAGGTGGTTTGGCAGGGCGCTATGGCTACACCTTC.

This clone was recorded only once. The chain employs TRBV5-4 and TRBJ2-7, with 7 bases lining up with TRBD2. This CDR3 has 14 amino acids. J was trimmed by 3 bases and V by 0 bases; bases with no gene match: 3. The V gene's germline CDR1 is SGHNT and CDR2 YYREEE (reference sequence). The chain's CDR3 is CASSLAGGLYEQYF. The CDR3 coding sequence is TGTGCCAGCAGCTTGGCGGGAGGACTCTACGAGCAGTACTTC.

This clone was picked up one time. This chain connects TRBV7-2 to TRBJ2-2; D gene ambiguous. The V end lost 5 bases, the J end lost 0 bases, and 7 bases lay between the germline ends. Per the germline V gene, CDR1 is SGHTA and CDR2 is FQGNSA. The CDR3 sequence is 14 residues long. CDR3 DNA sequence: TGTGCCAGCAGCCGGAGTTCGAACACCGGGGAGCTGTTTTTT. Its protein product is CASSRSSNTGELFF.

This sequence joins TRBV10-3 and TRBJ1-2; 7 nucleotides align to TRBD1. CDR3 length equals 13 residues. Per the germline V gene, CDR1 is ENHRY and CDR2 is SYGVKD. After removal of 6 bases from V and 6 bases from J, the junction contained 7 bases not matched to a gene. CDR3 coding DNA: TGTGCCATCAGGGCTGGACAGGATAATGGCTACACCTTC. Encoded protein: CAIRAGQDNGYTF.

DNA of the CDR3: TGCGCCAGCGGCCTTGATAACACCGGGGAGCTGTTTTTT. It translates to CASGLDNTGELFF. The rearrangement joins TRBV5-1 to TRBJ2-2; D not certain. Germline V gives CDR1 SGHRS, CDR2 YFSETQ. Between the trimmed V and J ends, which lost 7 bases and 2 bases, there was a span of 9 bases. CDR3 size: 13 residues.

This chain connects TRBV7-2 to TRBJ2-5; TRBD1 might be the D (6 bases). With 3 bases removed from V and 3 bases from J, the gap between germline ends came to 8 bases. The CDR3 contains 13 residues. Germline CDR1 SGHTA, CDR2 FQGNSA. This CDR3 reads CASSLGAKETQYF. CDR3 DNA sequence: TGTGCCAGCAGCTTGGGGGCTAAAGAGACCCAGTACTTC.

The CDR3 protein is CASSLVTGGLEAFF. The CDR3 DNA sequence: TGTGCCAGCAGCTTAGTGACAGGGGGGTTAGAAGCTTTCTTT. The rearrangement links TRBV7-9 to TRBJ1-1; 9 bases match TRBD1. V was clipped by 1 base and J by 8 bases; unmatched bases: 5. CDR1 SEHNR and CDR2 FQNEAQ come from the germline V gene (reference sequence). The CDR3 is 14 amino acids. Using reference TRBV7-9 and TRBJ1-1 for the parts outside the CDR3, the full variable domain is DTGVSQNPRHKITKRGQNVTFRCDPISEHNRLYWYRQTLGQGPEFLTYFQNEAQLEKSRLLSDRFSAERPKGSFSTLEIQRTEQGDSAMYLCASSLVTGGLEAFFGQGTRLTVV.

This chain joins TRBV9 and TRBJ2-5, with 7 bases identical to TRBD2. The germline V gene has CDR1 SGDLS and CDR2 YYNGEE. This CDR3 is 16 amino acids long. J gave up 4 bases and V 0 bases, and 9 bases lay outside the gene matches. The chain's CDR3 is CASSVAGGGRRETQYF. In nucleotides, the CDR3 is TGTGCCAGCAGCGTAGCTGGGGGAGGGAGAAGAGAGACCCAGTACTTC.

The rearrangement joins TRBV27 to TRBJ1-2; 7 bases fit TRBD1. The CDR3 sequence is 14 residues long. Germline lookup yields CDR1 MNHEY and CDR2 SMNVEV (reference sequence). Trimming cost V 2 bases and J 8 bases; bases outside gene matches: 8. The CDR3 DNA reads TGTGCCAGCAGTTTAATAGGGCAGGGGGACGGCTACACCTTC. Amino acid sequence: CASSLIGQGDGYTF.

This chain links TRBV7-9 with TRBJ1-4; possible D gene TRBD1, 5 bases. Per the germline V gene, CDR1 is SEHNR and CDR2 is FQNEAQ (reference sequence). The CDR3 runs to 16 residues. V lost 2 bases, J lost 4 bases, and 14 bases lay in between. As DNA, the CDR3 is TGTGCCAGCAGCTTATACGTCGGACACATTAATGAAAAACTGTTTTTT. Protein: CASSLYVGHINEKLFF.

This clone was picked up one time. J is TRBJ2-3 and V is TRBV6-4; 9 bases line up with TRBD2. The V segment lost 4 bases and the J segment 2 bases; nucleotides outside the gene matches: 4. The CDR3 is 15 amino acids. Looked up from germline, CDR1 is MRHNA and CDR2 is SNTAGT. The CDR3 DNA sequence: TGTGCCAGCAGTGCGGCTAGCGGGACCACAGATACGCAGTATTTT. The encoded protein is CASSAASGTTDTQYF.